This entry is about one T cell receptor (beta chain). The data were obtained in a study of blood T cell repertoires in COVID-19. The V gene's germline CDR1 is SNHLY and CDR2 FYNNEI. V was pared by 6 bases and J by 0 bases, with 9 bases between. CDR3 length equals 14 residues. Measured with immunoSEQ multiplex PCR; TCRdb has only the in-frame clones, and not every one. In the table there are 150,000 to 200,000 clones, about 81% of which are singletons. This clonotype was obtained from a woman older than 75 with COVID-19, enrolled during active disease. The source material was peripheral blood. J is TRBJ1-3 and V is TRBV2; D remains ambiguous. CDR3 sequence: CASSIPSSGNTIYF. CDR3 bases: TGTGCCAGCAGCATCCCGAGCTCTGGAAACACCATATATTTT.